This T cell receptor beta chain was recorded in a study of T cell responses to AZD1222 COVID-19 vaccine. V lost 7 bases, J lost 4 bases, and 8 bases lay in between. The CDR3 covers 11 residues. The germline gives CDR1 SGHRS, CDR2 YFSETQ. Assay: immunoSEQ multiplex PCR; the TCRdb copy retains only in-frame clones and omits some. The table records 100,000 to 150,000 clones, 86% of them present only once. Study findings and constraints: Baseline serostatus was positive in only a handful of AZD1222 recipients. The peak T cell response came first, and repertoires were sampled only after it. It should be noted that donors were predominantly white British and more often female, and clonal diversity was possibly underestimated. Vaccination with two AZD1222 doses was followed by a rise in Spike-specific TCR breadth and depth.

For this clone: Its antigen is unidentified.

The source was peripheral blood, collected on day 0 of AZD1222 vaccination. The receptor comes from an adult in good health. The rearrangement links TRBV5-1 to TRBJ1-2; no clear D gene. CDR3 nucleotides: TGCGCCAGCCAAGGCAGCTATGGCTACACCTTC. Translation gives CASQGSYGYTF.